This T cell receptor beta chain originates from a study of PD-1 blockade in classical Hodgkin lymphoma. Exposure to brentuximab vedotin varied, and each patient had relapsed following autologous stem cell transplantation. Negative selection with magnets was how CD8+ T cells were isolated from the thawed PBMCs. Each best response was a complete response, a partial response or progressive disease. This CDR3 comprises 11 residues. CDR1 is SQVTM and CDR2 is ANQGSEA in the germline V gene. Trimming removed 4 bases from V and 7 bases from J, with 11 bases in between. A note on this clone: As yet, its antigen is unknown.

Study-wide points: Anyone who began nivolumab under 1 year after ASCT was excluded. A reduction in baseline TCR diversity was reportedly seen in newly diagnosed patients relative to healthy donors. CD4+ TCR diversity climbed significantly by C4D1, unlike CD8+ TCR diversity.

Repertoires were generated with immunoSEQ multiplex PCR, while TCRdb's copy carries only in-frame clones and drops some. Of about 27,000 clones listed, around 90% are singletons. The receptor comes from a human donor with classical Hodgkin lymphoma. Sequencing was performed on CD8+ T cells from blood, taken at baseline. This chain connects TRBV29-1 to TRBJ2-7; TRBD1 is a possible D gene (6 bases). Here the CDR3 DNA reads TGCAGCGTTGCAGGGACACGGGAGCAGTACTTC. It encodes CSVAGTREQYF.